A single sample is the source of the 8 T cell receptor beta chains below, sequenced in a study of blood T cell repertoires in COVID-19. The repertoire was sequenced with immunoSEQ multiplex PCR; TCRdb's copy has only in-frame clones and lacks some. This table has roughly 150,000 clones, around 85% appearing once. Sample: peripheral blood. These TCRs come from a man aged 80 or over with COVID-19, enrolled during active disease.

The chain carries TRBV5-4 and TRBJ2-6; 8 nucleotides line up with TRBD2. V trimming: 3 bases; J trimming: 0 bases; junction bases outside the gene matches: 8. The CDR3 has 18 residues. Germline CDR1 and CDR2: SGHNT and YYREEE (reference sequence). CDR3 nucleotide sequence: TGTGCCAGCAGCTCGTCGGGGGGGTCGAGCTCTGGGGCCAACGTCCTGACTTTC. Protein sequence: CASSSSGGSSSGANVLTF.

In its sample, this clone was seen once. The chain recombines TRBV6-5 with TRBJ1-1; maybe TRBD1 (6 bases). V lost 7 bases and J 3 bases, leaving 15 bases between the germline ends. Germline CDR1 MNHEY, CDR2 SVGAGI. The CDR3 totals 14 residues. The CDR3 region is CASNTQGRDTEAFF. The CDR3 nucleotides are TGTGCCAGCAACACACAGGGTAGGGACACTGAAGCTTTCTTT.

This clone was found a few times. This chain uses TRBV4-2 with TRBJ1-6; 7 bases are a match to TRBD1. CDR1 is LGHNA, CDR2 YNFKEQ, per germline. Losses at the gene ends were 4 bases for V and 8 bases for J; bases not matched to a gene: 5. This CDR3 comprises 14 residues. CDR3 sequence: CASSPGQVHSPLHF. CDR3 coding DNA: TGTGCCAGCAGCCCCGGACAGGTTCATTCACCCCTCCACTTT.

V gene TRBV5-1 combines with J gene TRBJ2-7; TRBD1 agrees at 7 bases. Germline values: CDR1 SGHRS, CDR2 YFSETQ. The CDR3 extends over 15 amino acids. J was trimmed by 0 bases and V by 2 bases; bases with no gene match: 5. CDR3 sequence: CASSFRQGGSYEQYF. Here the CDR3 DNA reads TGCGCCAGCAGCTTCCGACAGGGTGGCTCCTACGAGCAGTACTTC.

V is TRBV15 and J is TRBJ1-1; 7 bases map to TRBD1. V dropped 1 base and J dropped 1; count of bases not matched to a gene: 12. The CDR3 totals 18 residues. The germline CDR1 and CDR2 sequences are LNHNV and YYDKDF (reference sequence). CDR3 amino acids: CATSRGGRQGVRNTEAFF. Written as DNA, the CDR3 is TGTGCCACCAGCAGAGGTGGTCGACAGGGAGTGAGGAACACTGAAGCTTTCTTT.

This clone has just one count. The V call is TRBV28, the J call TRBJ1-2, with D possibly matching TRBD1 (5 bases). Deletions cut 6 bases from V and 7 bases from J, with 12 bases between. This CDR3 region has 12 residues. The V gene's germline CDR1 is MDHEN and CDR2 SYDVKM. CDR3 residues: CASSLQTAGYTF. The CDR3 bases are TGTGCCAGCAGCCTGCAGACAGCTGGCTACACCTTC.

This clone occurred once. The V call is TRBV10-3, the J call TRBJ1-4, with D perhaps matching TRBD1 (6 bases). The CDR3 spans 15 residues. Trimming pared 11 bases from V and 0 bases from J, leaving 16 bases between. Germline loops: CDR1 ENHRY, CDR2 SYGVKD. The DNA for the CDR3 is TGTGCCTCGAGGGACAATCCTGCAACTAATGAAAAACTGTTTTTT. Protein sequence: CASRDNPATNEKLFF.

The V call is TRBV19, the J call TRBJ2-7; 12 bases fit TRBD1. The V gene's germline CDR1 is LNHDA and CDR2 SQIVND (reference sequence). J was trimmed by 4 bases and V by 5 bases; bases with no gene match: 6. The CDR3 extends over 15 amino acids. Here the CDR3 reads CASSPGTGGRYEQYF. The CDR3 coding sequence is TGTGCCAGTAGTCCAGGGACAGGGGGCCGATACGAGCAGTACTTC. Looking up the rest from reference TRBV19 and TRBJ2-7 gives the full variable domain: DGGITQSPKYLFRKEGQNVTLSCEQNLNHDAMYWYRQDPGQGLRLIYYSQIVNDFQKGDIAEGYSVSREKKESFPLTVTSAQKNPTAFYLCASSPGTGGRYEQYFGPGTRLTVT.